The present T cell receptor (beta chain) was sequenced within a study of blood T cell repertoires in COVID-19. Study context: T cells, B-cell-depleted T cells, or PBMCs supplied cDNA or gDNA.

Those who participated ranged in age from roughly 18 to 90 years and resided in about two dozen US areas. Sequenced by immunoSEQ multiplex PCR; TCRdb stores in-frame clones only, minus some. The sample lists fewer than 250,000 clones, about 86% occurring once. The sequence was obtained from a woman in her fifties or sixties with acute COVID-19. Input material: PBMCs or T cells enriched from blood (not recorded which).

The chain's CDR3 is CASSQEGTSGLYNEQFF. As DNA, the CDR3 is TGTGCCAGCAGCCAAGAAGGGACTAGCGGCCTCTACAATGAGCAGTTCTTC. This chain uses TRBV4-2 with TRBJ2-1; TRBD2 matches 11 bases. The CDR3 loop spans 17 amino acids. The V gene end was trimmed by 0 bases and the J gene end by 3 bases; junction bases not matched to a gene: 4. CDR1 LGHNA and CDR2 YNFKEQ come from the germline V gene.